Listed here are 18 T cell receptor beta chains from one sample, sequenced in a study of identical twins. TCRdb re-analysed the 5' RACE reads in MiXCR, keeping a single row per CDR3 protein. The sample carries about 530,000 distinct CDR3 sequences, 20% to 25% recorded once. The same data also contributed to another study, on yellow fever vaccine responses in identical twins.

Sample: CD4+ T cells sorted from blood. The receptors were sampled from a woman between 18 and 29 years old in good health.

V is TRBV10-3 and J is TRBJ1-2; 9 bases agree with TRBD1. Trimming at V came to 2 bases and at J to 7 bases, leaving 20 bases not matched to a gene. Germline-derived CDR1 and CDR2 are ENHRY and SYGVKD. This CDR3 spans 19 amino acids. This CDR3 reads CAISETPSGTGTEGGGYTF. As DNA, the CDR3 is TGTGCCATCAGTGAGACGCCTTCCGGGACAGGGACAGAGGGAGGTGGCTACACCTTC.

The V gene is TRBV7-2, the J gene TRBJ2-7; D remains ambiguous. This CDR3 has 12 amino acids. Per the germline V gene, CDR1 is SGHTA and CDR2 is FQGNSA. The CDR3 protein is CASSLVGGTLHV. The CDR3 bases are TGTGCCAGCAGCTTAGTAGGCGGAACTTTACATGTC.

This clonotype was picked up a small number of times. The CDR3 DNA reads TGTGCCAGCAGCTCCTTCTGGGGGTCCTACGAGCAGTACTTC. It codes for CASSSFWGSYEQYF. The chain links TRBV7-9 to TRBJ2-7; D might be TRBD1 or TRBD2, each matching 5 bases. There are 14 residues in the CDR3. V lost 4 bases to trimming and J lost 1 base, with 11 bases between them. Germline loops: CDR1 SEHNR, CDR2 FQNEAQ (reference sequence).

The chain is built from TRBV7-9 and TRBJ1-2; the match to TRBD1 covers 10 bases. There are 14 residues in the CDR3. Trimming cost V 1 base and J 6 bases; bases outside gene matches: 2. CDR1 is SEHNR and CDR2 is FQNEAQ in the germline V gene (reference sequence). This CDR3 is CASSLDGTGDGYTF. CDR3 bases: TGTGCCAGCAGCTTAGATGGGACAGGGGATGGCTACACCTTC.

The rearrangement joins TRBV9 to TRBJ2-1; 8 positions agree with TRBD1. This CDR3 has 15 amino acids. V lost 4 bases to trimming and J lost 7 bases; unmatched junction nucleotides: 10. Germline V gene sequence: CDR1 SGDLS, CDR2 YYNGEE. CDR3 DNA: TGTGCCAGCAGCCCGTCCCCAGGGGGCTTAAATGAGCAGTTCTTC. It is translated as CASSPSPGGLNEQFF.

In its sample, this clonotype ranks as medium-sized (0.01 to 0.1%). V gene TRBV7-9 combines with J gene TRBJ2-2; D is unresolved. CDR1 is SEHNR and CDR2 is FQNEAQ in the germline V gene (reference sequence). V dropped 3 bases and J dropped 5 bases, with 13 bases sitting between them. CDR3 size: 15 residues. The CDR3 region is CASSFTRLGTGELFF. The CDR3, as DNA: TGTGCCAGCAGCTTCACCCGACTGGGGACCGGGGAGCTGTTTTTT. The full variable domain, in which reference TRBV7-9 and TRBJ2-2 provide the parts outside the CDR3, is DTGVSQNPRHKITKRGQNVTFRCDPISEHNRLYWYRQTLGQGPEFLTYFQNEAQLEKSRLLSDRFSAERPKGSFSTLEIQRTEQGDSAMYLCASSFTRLGTGELFFGEGSRLTVL.

A few counts support this clonotype. This chain links TRBV6-1 with TRBJ2-1; TRBD1 is a possible D gene (7 bases). Germline loops: CDR1 MNHNS, CDR2 SASEGT. V shed 9 bases and J shed 6 bases, with 24 bases lying between them. The CDR3 covers 16 residues. The CDR3 nucleotides read TGTGCCAGTAAGTCGAGGGGGCAGGGGGACTTCAATGAGCAGTTCTTC. As protein: CASKSRGQGDFNEQFF.

This sequence joins TRBV18 and TRBJ2-1; TRBD2 aligns across 11 bases. Germline CDR1 is KGHSH and CDR2 is LQKENI. V was pared by 2 bases and J by 2 bases, with 5 bases of the junction left unmatched. The CDR3 contains 17 residues. CDR3 sequence reads: CASSPAGTSGTYNEQFF. As DNA, the CDR3 is TGTGCCAGCTCACCAGCCGGGACTAGCGGCACCTACAATGAGCAGTTCTTC.

CDR3 coding DNA: TGTGCCAGCAGTACCCGACCAAGCACAGATACGCAGTATTTT. It encodes CASSTRPSTDTQYF. The chain joins TRBV12-3 or TRBV12-4 to TRBJ2-3; D not resolved. CDR3 length equals 14 residues. Between the trimmed V and J ends, which lost 5 bases and 0 bases, there was a span of 9 bases.

In DNA form, the CDR3 reads TGTGCTAGTGGTTTGCAGACCTACAATGAGCAGTTCTTC. Its protein product is CASGLQTYNEQFF. J is TRBJ2-1 and V is TRBV12-5; D remains unclear. This CDR3 is built from 13 residues. Germline V gene data show CDR1 as LGHNT and CDR2 as FRNRAP. V lost 2 bases, J lost 2 bases, and 4 bases lay in between.

This chain links TRBV24-1 with TRBJ2-2; 8 bases match TRBD2. This CDR3 region has 16 residues. V trimming: 6 bases; J trimming: 4 bases; junction bases outside the gene matches: 9. CDR1 is KGHDR and CDR2 is SFDVKD in the germline V gene. CDR3 sequence (DNA): TGTGCCACCAGTTCCTCCGGACTAGCTGGCACCGGGGAGCTGTTTTTT. This codes for CATSSSGLAGTGELFF.

The rearrangement joins TRBV19 to TRBJ2-7; D unclear. V was shortened by 5 bases and J by 3 bases, with 11 bases between the two germline ends. The CDR3 has 13 amino acids. In germline, CDR1 is LNHDA, CDR2 SQIVND (reference sequence). The CDR3 DNA follows: TGTGCCAGTAGTCCACCGATGGGCTACGAGCAGTACTTC. Its translation: CASSPPMGYEQYF.

This clonotype was recorded a few times. The rearrangement uses TRBV27 and TRBJ2-7, with TRBD2 identical over 8 bases. Trimming at V came to 4 bases and at J to 2 bases, leaving 7 bases not matched to a gene. The CDR3 length is 15 residues. The V gene's germline CDR1 is MNHEY and CDR2 SMNVEV (reference sequence). CDR3 DNA sequence: TGTGCCAGCAGTTACCAGTATAGCGGGGCCTACGAGCAGTACTTC. This gives the protein CASSYQYSGAYEQYF.

This chain connects TRBV5-6 to TRBJ2-3; D call uncertain. Germline CDR1 is SGHDT and CDR2 is YYEEEE. V dropped 3 bases and J dropped 6 bases, with 11 bases sitting between them. The CDR3 is made up of 13 amino acids. Here the CDR3 reads CASSSPRRDTQYF. The CDR3 bases are TGTGCCAGCAGCTCTCCTAGGCGGGATACGCAGTATTTT.

This clonotype was recorded at least ten times. The chain links TRBV12-3 or TRBV12-4 to TRBJ1-5; TRBD1 agrees at 7 bases. The CDR3 extends over 13 amino acids. V lost 5 bases and J lost 6; bases outside the gene matches: 4. In DNA, the CDR3 is TGTGCCAGCAGTGTACAGGGGAGTCAGCCCCAGCATTTT. Encoded protein: CASSVQGSQPQHF.

There are a few counts of this clonotype. The V and J genes are TRBV12-3 or TRBV12-4 and TRBJ2-5; the D gene is possibly TRBD1 (5 bases). V lost 4 bases and J 2 bases, leaving 14 bases between the germline ends. The CDR3 spans 15 residues. The CDR3 here is CASSWGKNTQETQYF. The CDR3 DNA is TGTGCCAGCAGTTGGGGCAAGAATACTCAAGAGACCCAGTACTTC.

The chain has TRBV7-8 and TRBJ2-5; D gene ambiguous. With 5 bases removed from V and 3 bases from J, the gap between germline ends came to 25 bases. Per germline, CDR1 SGHVS and CDR2 FQNEAQ. The CDR3 length is 18 residues. The CDR3 here is CASSPYLGPWGIEETQYF. CDR3 DNA sequence: TGTGCCAGCAGCCCCTATTTAGGACCTTGGGGAATCGAAGAGACCCAGTACTTC.

There are a few counts of this clonotype. V is TRBV6-2 or TRBV6-3 and J is TRBJ2-3; a weak D match, TRBD2 (5 bases). The length of the CDR3 is 14 residues. Between the trimmed V and J ends, which lost 8 bases and 0 bases, there was a span of 12 bases. Germline loops: CDR1 MNHEY, CDR2 SVGEGT. The CDR3 region is CASQRTASTDTQYF. CDR3 coding DNA: TGTGCCAGCCAAAGGACTGCTAGCACAGATACGCAGTATTTT.